Shown below are 20 T cell receptor beta chains from a single sample sequenced in a study of blood T cells in healthy people across ages. The second PCR ran 7 to 11 cycles with a sample-barcoded 5' primer and J-beta primers. TCRdb used MiXCR to reprocess the 5' RACE reads, holding one entry per CDR3 protein. The table includes hundreds of thousands of distinct CDR3 sequences, 55% to 70% detected once. Specimen: blood. The receptors shown here come from a man aged 30 to 39 in good health.

The gene calls are TRBV5-1 and TRBJ2-3; D may be TRBD2 (7 bases). Germline CDR1 SGHRS, CDR2 YFSETQ. This CDR3 is 21 amino acids long. V lost 8 bases and J 2 bases, leaving 36 bases between the germline ends. CDR3 in DNA: TGCGCCAGGTCGGACGAAGCCGGGGGGCCCGAGATATGGGGGTTCACAGATACGCAGTATTTT. This translates into CARSDEAGGPEIWGFTDTQYF.

This clonotype showed up just a few times. The V and J genes are TRBV7-2 and TRBJ2-7; tentative D call: TRBD2 (6 bases). V was shortened by 1 base and J by 1 base, with 11 bases between the two germline ends. Germline values: CDR1 SGHTA, CDR2 FQGNSA. The CDR3 runs to 15 residues. CDR3 loop: CASSLGGRRSYEQYF. CDR3 nucleotide sequence: TGTGCCAGCAGCTTAGGGGGGAGGAGGTCCTACGAGCAGTACTTC. The full variable domain, with the rest looked up from reference TRBV7-2 and TRBJ2-7, is GAGVSQSPSNKVTEKGKDVELRCDPISGHTALYWYRQSLGQGLEFLIYFQGNSAPDKSGLPSDRFSAERTGGSVSTLTIQRTQQEDSAVYLCASSLGGRRSYEQYFGPGTRLTVT.

This chain joins TRBV12-3 or TRBV12-4 and TRBJ1-1; a possible D gene is TRBD1 (5 bases). Trimming took 5 bases from V and 4 from J, leaving 14 bases between them. The CDR3 length is 14 residues. CDR3 region: CASSPREVGTEAFF. CDR3 nucleotide sequence: TGTGCCAGCAGTCCCAGGGAAGTTGGCACTGAAGCTTTCTTT.

The chain couples TRBV4-1 to TRBJ2-1; 8 nucleotides match TRBD1. CDR3 length: 19 amino acids. V shed 0 bases and J 5 bases; nucleotides not matched to a gene: 15. Looked up from germline, CDR1 is MGHRA and CDR2 is YSYEKL. This chain's CDR3 is CASSQETNKPGQVNNEQFF. DNA of the CDR3: TGCGCCAGCAGCCAAGAAACTAACAAGCCGGGACAGGTTAACAATGAGCAGTTCTTC.

The gene calls are TRBV30 and TRBJ1-4; possible D gene TRBD1, 6 bases. Germline CDR1 GTSNPN, CDR2 SVGIG (reference sequence). V dropped 0 bases and J dropped 8 bases, with 19 bases sitting between them. The CDR3 covers 16 residues. The CDR3 here is CAWSVGAHLGLEKLFF. The CDR3 DNA reads TGTGCCTGGAGTGTGGGGGCGCACCTTGGGTTAGAAAAACTGTTTTTT.

The chain couples TRBV20-1 to TRBJ2-1; 13 bases are shared with TRBD2. The tail of the sequence fits TRBJ2-7 better, so the J call may be wrong. The CDR3 is 17 residues long. CDR1 and CDR2 (germline): DFQATT, SNEGSKA (reference sequence). Written as DNA, the CDR3 is TGCAGCGCAGCCACGGGACTAGCGGGAAGCTTCTACAATGAGCAGTACTTC. Residues: CSAATGLAGSFYNEQYF.

The rearrangement uses TRBV6-5 and TRBJ2-3, with 7 bases identical to TRBD2. Trimming at V came to 6 bases and at J to 7 bases, leaving 7 bases not matched to a gene. The CDR3 spans 13 residues. Germline-derived CDR1 and CDR2 are MNHEY and SVGAGI. The DNA for the CDR3 is TGTGCCAGCAGCGGTACTAGCGTCTATACGCAGTATTTT. Its protein product is CASSGTSVYTQYF.

The chain carries TRBV29-1 and TRBJ1-2, with D maybe TRBD1 (5 bases). Trimming took 4 bases from V and 1 from J, leaving 10 bases between them. Germline V gene data show CDR1 as SQVTM and CDR2 as ANQGSEA. This CDR3 is 13 amino acids long. CDR3 coding DNA: TGCAGCGTTGGGTCAGGGCTTAACTATGGCTACACCTTC. It codes for CSVGSGLNYGYTF.

The rearrangement links TRBV27 to TRBJ2-7, with 14 bases aligning to TRBD2. CDR1 is MNHEY, CDR2 SMNVEV, per germline (reference sequence). The CDR3 runs to 16 residues. Trimming cost V 3 bases and J 5 bases; bases outside gene matches: 6. CDR3: CASSFSRLAGGDEQYF. The CDR3 DNA is TGTGCCAGCAGTTTCTCCCGACTAGCGGGAGGGGACGAGCAGTACTTC.

This clonotype was recorded only once. The junction and the germline gene differ at one end; a read error may be behind it. The chain links TRBV15 to TRBJ2-3; TRBD2 matches 12 bases. There are 18 residues in the CDR3. Looked up from germline, CDR1 is LNHNV and CDR2 is YYDKDF (reference sequence). The CDR3 nucleotides read TGTGCCACCAGCAGAGATGCGACTAGCGGGGGAAGCAGAGATACGCAGTATTTT. Translating gives CATSRDATSGGSRDTQYF. The full variable domain, with the rest looked up from reference TRBV15 and TRBJ2-3, is DAMVIQNPRYQVTQFGKPVTLSCSQTLNHNVMYWYQQKSSQAPKLLFHYYDKDFNNEADTPDNFQSRRPNTSFCFLDIRSPGLGDTAMYLCATSRDATSGGSRDTQYFGPGTRLTVL.

J is TRBJ1-2 and V is TRBV10-3, with 7 bases identical to TRBD1. The CDR3 runs to 13 residues. Trimming removed 8 bases from V and 6 bases from J; junction bases left unmatched: 9. The germline V gene encodes CDR1 ENHRY and CDR2 SYGVKD. The CDR3 bases are TGTGCCATCGGCATCACAGGGGCCGATGGCTACACCTTC. Protein sequence: CAIGITGADGYTF.

The rearrangement uses TRBV28 and TRBJ2-7, with D perhaps TRBD1 (5 bases). The J call is uncertain, as TRBJ2-5 better fits the DNA end. CDR3 length equals 13 residues. The germline V gene encodes CDR1 MDHEN and CDR2 SYDVKM. The CDR3 loop reads CASSRVNGETQYF. For the CDR3, the DNA is TGTGCCAGCAGCAGGGTGAATGGTGAGACCCAGTACTTC.

The table lists this clonotype with a few counts. The chain employs TRBV11-1 and TRBJ2-1; 15 nucleotides line up with TRBD2. V shed 5 bases, J shed 1 base, and the junction held 15 bases outside the gene matches. Germline V gene data show CDR1 as SGHAT and CDR2 as FQDESV (reference sequence). The CDR3 runs 21 residues. The CDR3 sequence is CASSPYLGLAGGHSSYNEQFF. The CDR3 bases are TGTGCCAGCAGCCCTTATCTGGGACTAGCGGGAGGACACTCGTCCTACAATGAGCAGTTCTTC. Complete variable domain (other parts from reference TRBV11-1 and TRBJ2-1): EAEVAQSPRYKITEKSQAVAFWCDPISGHATLYWYRQILGQGPELLVQFQDESVVDDSQLPKDRFSAERLKGVDSTLKIQPAELGDSAMYLCASSPYLGLAGGHSSYNEQFFGPGTRLTVL.

The chain couples TRBV3-1 to TRBJ2-1; the D is unclear. There are 12 residues in the CDR3. Deletions cut 2 bases from V and 5 bases from J, with 4 bases between. CDR1 and CDR2 (germline): LGHDT, YNNKEL (reference sequence). The CDR3 DNA follows: TGTGCCAGCAGCCAATTTGACAATGAGCAGTTCTTC. The encoded protein is CASSQFDNEQFF.

J is TRBJ1-2 and V is TRBV6-1; tentative D call: TRBD1 (5 bases). Trimming cost V 6 bases and J 6 bases, with 20 bases left between them. The CDR3 consists of 15 residues. Germline CDR1 MNHNS, CDR2 SASEGT. As DNA, the CDR3 is TGTGCCAGCAGCGGTCGGGATCCTTCAGGGCATGGCTACACCTTC. Translated, it gives CASSGRDPSGHGYTF.

The chain recombines TRBV20-1 with TRBJ2-3, with no clear D. Per the germline V gene, CDR1 is DFQATT and CDR2 is SNEGSKA (reference sequence). The V and J ends lost 4 bases and 0 bases respectively, with 11 bases between them. This CDR3 is 14 amino acids long. CDR3 protein: CSAITQSSTDTQYF. CDR3 coding DNA: TGCAGTGCTATCACCCAATCTAGCACAGATACGCAGTATTTT.

V usage is TRBV2 and J usage is TRBJ2-1; no clear D gene. The CDR3 spans 13 residues. Deletions cut 5 bases from V and 7 bases from J, with 12 bases between. From germline, CDR1 is SNHLY and CDR2 FYNNEI. The CDR3 sequence is CASSPLKENEQFF. CDR3 DNA: TGTGCCAGCAGTCCCCTAAAAGAGAATGAGCAGTTCTTC.

This sequence joins TRBV28 and TRBJ2-3, with TRBD1 matching over 8 bases. The CDR3 is 15 residues long. After removal of 3 bases from V and 5 bases from J, the junction contained 7 bases not matched to a gene. Per the germline V gene, CDR1 is MDHEN and CDR2 is SYDVKM. Written as DNA, the CDR3 is TGTGCCAGCAGTTTCCAGGACAGGGCGAGAGATACGCAGTATTTT. It codes for CASSFQDRARDTQYF.

The rearrangement links TRBV5-4 to TRBJ1-2, with D uncertain. This CDR3 spans 13 amino acids. Per germline, CDR1 SGHNT and CDR2 YYREEE (reference sequence). V shed 3 bases and J shed 10 bases, with 16 bases lying between them. This CDR3 reads CASSYVDSRDYTF. In DNA, the CDR3 is TGTGCCAGCAGCTACGTCGACTCCCGAGACTACACCTTC. The variable domain in full, with the rest retrieved from reference TRBV5-4 and TRBJ1-2, is ETGVTQSPTHLIKTRGQQVTLRCSSQSGHNTVSWYQQALGQGPQFIFQYYREEENGRGNFPPRFSGLQFPNYSSELNVNALELDDSALYLCASSYVDSRDYTFGSGTRLTVV.

The CDR3, as DNA: TGCAGTGCTAGACGGGGCGGGGAAAACATTCAGTACTTC. This encodes CSARRGGENIQYF. The chain uses TRBV20-1 and TRBJ2-4; maybe TRBD2 (6 bases). Germline V lookup: CDR1 DFQATT, CDR2 SNEGSKA (reference sequence). This CDR3 contains 13 residues. Trimming left V 2 bases short and J 5 bases short, with 10 bases between.